These T cell receptor beta chains were read from a single sample in a study of cytomegalovirus exposure and HLA in healthy donors. Clones were sequenced by immunoSEQ multiplex PCR, and TCRdb holds only the in-frame ones, with some missing. The repertoire holds roughly 120,000 clones, with 75% to 85% as singletons. The sample taken for sequencing was PBMCs. The receptors shown here come from a male donor in good health and CMV-seropositive. Each CDR3 is given without its conserved first and last residue. The D gene is left open where the match is weak.

CDR3 protein: AWSPIERRYNEQF; D gene: .; V gene: TRBV30
CDR3 protein: ASTLAGITDTQY; D gene: TRBD2; V gene: TRBV19
CDR3 protein: ASRRGGMNSDTQY; D gene: .; V gene: TRBV7-3
CDR3 protein: ASQLAGGRNEQF; D gene: TRBD2; V gene: TRBV25-1
CDR3 protein: ASSLSLGAGAETQY; D gene: .; V gene: TRBV5-1
CDR3 protein: SGRGRNTEAF; D gene: TRBD1; V gene: TRBV29-1
CDR3 protein: ASSVDGRSTEAF; D gene: .; V gene: TRBV9
CDR3 protein: ASSSSSIGRSGNTIY; D gene: .; V gene: TRBV7-2
CDR3 protein: ASRRLIQGETQY; D gene: .; V gene: TRBV28
CDR3 protein: ASSLGTSGSFDNEQF; D gene: TRBD2; V gene: TRBV7-2
CDR3 protein: ASSNRGTEKGT; D gene: .; V gene: TRBV21-1
CDR3 protein: ASSVAGTGGETQY; D gene: TRBD1; V gene: TRBV9
CDR3 protein: ASSPGGAHYEQY; D gene: TRBD2; V gene: TRBV13
CDR3 protein: ASSLSRSSPQH; D gene: .; V gene: TRBV18
CDR3 protein: ASSYYSNSPLH; D gene: .; V gene: TRBV6-5
CDR3 protein: ASSVGRVSGASYEQY; D gene: TRBD2; V gene: TRBV7-2
CDR3 protein: ASSLGRTLGRGSSYEQY; D gene: .; V gene: TRBV5-1
CDR3 protein: ASSVGREAYEQF; D gene: TRBD2; V gene: TRBV9
CDR3 protein: ASSRPTRKNYEQY; D gene: .; V gene: TRBV4-3
CDR3 protein: AWVGRDVLPYEQY; D gene: .; V gene: TRBV30
CDR3 protein: ASSSSGRTGDTQY; D gene: TRBD2; V gene: TRBV5-4
CDR3 protein: ASSYLPQGTTEAF; D gene: .; V gene: TRBV6-5
CDR3 protein: ASSETTGSPGSGYT; D gene: .; V gene: TRBV9
CDR3 protein: ASSYQGAGVPYGYT; D gene: TRBD1; V gene: TRBV7-9
CDR3 protein: ASSIGTGGHSPLH; D gene: TRBD1; V gene: TRBV19
CDR3 protein: ASRPDREISYEQY; D gene: TRBD1; V gene: TRBV28
CDR3 protein: ASSTDSPGLGGYEQY; D gene: TRBD2; V gene: TRBV7-2
CDR3 protein: ASSLPIPDTYSSTDTQY; D gene: .; V gene: TRBV28
CDR3 protein: ASSPSRGTGGAAGNTIY; D gene: TRBD1; V gene: TRBV18
CDR3 protein: ASSYLPAGEYNEQF; D gene: TRBD2; V gene: TRBV6-5
CDR3 protein: SVEDLAVRTDTQY; D gene: .; V gene: TRBV29-1
CDR3 protein: ASSHPGDEQF; D gene: .; V gene: TRBV19
CDR3 protein: ASSFGLADYEQY; D gene: TRBD2; V gene: TRBV5-5
CDR3 protein: ASRLTGKNEKLF; D gene: TRBD1; V gene: TRBV28
CDR3 protein: ASSVDRGNYGYT; D gene: TRBD1; V gene: TRBV19
CDR3 protein: ASSPSRGNHGYT; D gene: .; V gene: TRBV11-2
CDR3 protein: ASSPRRGVNTEAF; D gene: .; V gene: TRBV11-2
CDR3 protein: ASSPTRIQGYNEQF; D gene: .; V gene: TRBV18
CDR3 protein: ASRPRARSTDTQY; D gene: .; V gene: TRBV6-5
CDR3 protein: ASSPRDRYGYT; D gene: TRBD1; V gene: TRBV27
CDR3 protein: AISESSSGSYNSPLH; D gene: .; V gene: TRBV10-3
CDR3 protein: ASSRGLSGNTIY; D gene: .; V gene: TRBV18
CDR3 protein: ASSQEGGRGADTQY; D gene: .; V gene: TRBV4-2
CDR3 protein: ASSLAASGRTNEQF; D gene: TRBD2; V gene: TRBV7-2
CDR3 protein: ASSLINRDTEAF; D gene: .; V gene: TRBV5-6
CDR3 protein: ASSEFSRDTGELF; D gene: .; V gene: TRBV2
CDR3 protein: ASSFGLARGEQF; D gene: TRBD2; V gene: TRBV11-2
CDR3 protein: ASSLPLGRSGRETYNEQF; D gene: TRBD2; V gene: TRBV7-3
CDR3 protein: SVAFGGGTDTQY; D gene: TRBD2; V gene: TRBV29-1
CDR3 protein: ASSSHTDTQY; D gene: .; V gene: TRBV11-2
CDR3 protein: AWSAQDREGYGYT; D gene: TRBD1; V gene: TRBV30
CDR3 protein: ASSVGGGRSYNEQF; D gene: TRBD2; V gene: TRBV9
CDR3 protein: ASSQGTEAF; D gene: .; V gene: TRBV6-5
CDR3 protein: ASSQTPNYGYT; D gene: .; V gene: TRBV7-2
CDR3 protein: ASSVVSAYNEQF; D gene: .; V gene: TRBV9
CDR3 protein: ASSPRGQRKIGDAKNIQY; D gene: .; V gene: TRBV18
CDR3 protein: AWSYTRGTGEKLF; D gene: TRBD1; V gene: TRBV30
CDR3 protein: ASSLVPLAGIEQF; D gene: TRBD2; V gene: TRBV7-2